This is a list of T cell receptor beta chains from one sample in a study of T cell changes during pregnancy in multiple sclerosis. Method: immunoSEQ multiplex PCR; TCRdb's copy keeps in-frame clones and lacks some. The data contain 45,000 or so clones, 88% of them singletons. The sequenced sample was CD8+ T cells from peripheral blood mononuclear cells, obtained after pregnancy. The receptors were gathered from a female donor in good health, enrolled as a control in a pregnancy study. The CDR3 runs from the conserved cysteine through the conserved F or W. A D gene is named only where the DNA matches it firmly.

J gene | D gene | V gene | CDR3 protein | CDR3 DNA
TRBJ2-3 | - | TRBV7-9 | CASSATVTDTQYF | TGTGCCAGCAGCGCCACTGTCACAGATACGCAGTATTTT
TRBJ1-1 | - | TRBV19 | CASTPMAVDTEAFF | TGTGCCAGTACCCCCATGGCGGTCGACACTGAAGCTTTCTTT
TRBJ2-1 | - | TRBV5-1 | CASSPRGGFYNEQFF | TGCGCCAGCAGCCCGAGGGGGGGATTCTACAATGAGCAGTTCTTC
TRBJ2-5 | TRBD2 | TRBV5-4 | CASSRWGGGETQYF | TGTGCCAGCAGCAGGTGGGGCGGGGGAGAGACCCAGTACTTC
TRBJ2-7 | - | TRBV2 | CASSAGIGTLYEQYF | TGTGCCAGCAGTGCCGGCATTGGGACACTCTACGAGCAGTACTTC
TRBJ1-2 | TRBD1 | TRBV11-2 | CASSLGGTGSDYGYTF | TGTGCCAGCAGCTTAGGTGGGACAGGGAGTGACTATGGCTACACCTTC
TRBJ1-4 | TRBD1 | TRBV27 | CASREGQGATNEKLFF | TGTGCCAGCAGAGAGGGACAGGGTGCAACTAATGAAAAACTGTTTTTT
TRBJ2-3 | TRBD2 | TRBV7-9 | CASSLGGLAGDTDTQYF | TGTGCCAGCAGCTTAGGGGGGCTAGCGGGGGACACAGATACGCAGTATTTT
TRBJ2-7 | - | TRBV4-3 | CASSPGGSYEQYF | TGCGCCAGCAGCCCTGGGGGGTCCTACGAGCAGTACTTC
TRBJ1-5 | TRBD1 | TRBV2 | CASSGDRARGQPQHF | TGTGCCAGCAGTGGAGACAGGGCCAGAGGTCAGCCCCAGCATTTT
TRBJ2-5 | TRBD2 | TRBV7-7 | CASSLGGLETQYF | TGTGCTAGCAGCTTGGGAGGGCTGGAGACCCAGTACTTC
TRBJ1-5 | TRBD1 | TRBV28 | CASSYRGSNQPQHF | TGTGCCAGCAGCTACAGGGGAAGCAATCAGCCCCAGCATTTT
TRBJ2-1 | - | TRBV7-9 | CASSSPGSRIDEQFF | TGTGCCAGCAGCTCACCGGGTAGTAGAATCGATGAGCAGTTCTTC
TRBJ1-2 | TRBD1 | TRBV29-1 | CSVVDRGHGYTF | TGCAGCGTAGTTGACAGGGGTCATGGCTACACCTTC
TRBJ2-3 | TRBD1 | TRBV28 | CASSSRDRGSFPYTDTQYF | TGTGCCAGCAGTTCCCGGGACAGGGGGTCCTTCCCTTACACAGATACGCAGTATTTT